This T cell receptor (beta chain) was identified in a study of blood T cells in healthy people across ages. This clonotype appeared a few times. Given a much more abundant clone one base away, this may be a read error. A sample-barcoded 5' primer and a J-beta primer mix were used in a second PCR of roughly 6 to 11 cycles. TCRdb independently ran MiXCR on the 5' RACE reads; one entry per CDR3 protein. The sample consists of some 640,000 distinct CDR3 sequences, approximately 30% of them appearing once. Sequencing used blood. The TCR was taken from a woman of 80 years or more in good health.

CDR3 residues: CASSLVAGGNQSQHF. The CDR3 coding sequence is TGTGCCAGCAGCCTTGTGGCTGGTGGTAATCAGTCCCAGCATTTT. This chain connects TRBV7-3 to TRBJ1-5; D not certain. Germline CDR1 is SGHTA and CDR2 is FQGTGA. CDR3 length equals 15 residues.